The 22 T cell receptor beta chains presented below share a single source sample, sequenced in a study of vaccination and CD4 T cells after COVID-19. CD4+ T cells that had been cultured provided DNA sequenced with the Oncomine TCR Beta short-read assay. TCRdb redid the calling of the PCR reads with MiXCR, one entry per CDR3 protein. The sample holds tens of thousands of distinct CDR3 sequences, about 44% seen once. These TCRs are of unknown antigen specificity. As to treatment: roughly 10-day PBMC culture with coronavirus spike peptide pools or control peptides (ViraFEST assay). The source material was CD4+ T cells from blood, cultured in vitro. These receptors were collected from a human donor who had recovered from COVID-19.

As DNA, the CDR3 is TGTGCCAGCAGCACGGGCGGGAGCTCCTACAATGAGCAGTTCTTC. It is translated as CASSTGGSSYNEQFF. V usage is TRBV21-1 and J usage is TRBJ2-1; TRBD1 reflects the table's D call only, with no check against the DNA. TRBV21-1 is a recognized pseudogene. CDR3 length: 15 amino acids.

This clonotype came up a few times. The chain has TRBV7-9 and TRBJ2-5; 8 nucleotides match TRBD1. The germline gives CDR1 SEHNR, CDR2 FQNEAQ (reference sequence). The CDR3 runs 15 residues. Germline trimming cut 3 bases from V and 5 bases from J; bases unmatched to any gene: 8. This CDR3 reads CASSFGQGASETQYF. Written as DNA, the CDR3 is TGTGCCAGCAGCTTTGGGCAGGGGGCTAGCGAGACCCAGTACTTC. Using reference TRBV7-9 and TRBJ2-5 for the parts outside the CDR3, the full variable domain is DTGVSQNPRHKITKRGQNVTFRCDPISEHNRLYWYRQTLGQGPEFLTYFQNEAQLEKSRLLSDRFSAERPKGSFSTLEIQRTEQGDSAMYLCASSFGQGASETQYFGPGTRLLVL.

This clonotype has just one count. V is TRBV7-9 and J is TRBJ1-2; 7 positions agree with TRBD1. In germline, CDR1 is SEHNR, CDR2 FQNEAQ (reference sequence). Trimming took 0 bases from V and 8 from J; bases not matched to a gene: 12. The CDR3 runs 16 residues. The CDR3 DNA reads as TGTGCCAGCAGCTTAGCCCTAGCGGAGGGGGCTTGGGGCTACACCTTC. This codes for CASSLALAEGAWGYTF.

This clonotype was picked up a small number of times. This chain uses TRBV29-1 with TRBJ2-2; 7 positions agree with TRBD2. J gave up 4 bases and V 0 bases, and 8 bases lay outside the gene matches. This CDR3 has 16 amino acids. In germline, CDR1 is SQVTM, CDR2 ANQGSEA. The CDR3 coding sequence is TGCAGCGTTGAAGATCAAGCGGGAAAACCCACCGGGGAGCTGTTTTTT. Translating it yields CSVEDQAGKPTGELFF.

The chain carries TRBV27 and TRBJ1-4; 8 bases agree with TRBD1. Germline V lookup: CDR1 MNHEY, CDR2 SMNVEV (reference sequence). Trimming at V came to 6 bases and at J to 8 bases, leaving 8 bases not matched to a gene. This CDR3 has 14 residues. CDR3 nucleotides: TGTGCCAGCAGGGACCCAGGGGGCGGGGAAAAACTGTTTTTT. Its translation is CASRDPGGGEKLFF. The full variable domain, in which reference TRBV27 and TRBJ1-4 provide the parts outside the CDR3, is EAQVTQNPRYLITVTGKKLTVTCSQNMNHEYMSWYRQDPGLGLRQIYYSMNVEVTDKGDVPEGYKVSRKEKRNFPLILESPSPNQTSLYFCASRDPGGGEKLFFGSGTQLSVL.

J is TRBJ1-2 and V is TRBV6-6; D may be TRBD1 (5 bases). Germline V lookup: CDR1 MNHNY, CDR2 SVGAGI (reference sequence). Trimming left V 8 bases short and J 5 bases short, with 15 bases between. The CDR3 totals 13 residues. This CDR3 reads CASRRQGEYGYTF. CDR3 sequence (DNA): TGTGCCAGCCGTCGCCAGGGTGAATATGGCTACACCTTC.

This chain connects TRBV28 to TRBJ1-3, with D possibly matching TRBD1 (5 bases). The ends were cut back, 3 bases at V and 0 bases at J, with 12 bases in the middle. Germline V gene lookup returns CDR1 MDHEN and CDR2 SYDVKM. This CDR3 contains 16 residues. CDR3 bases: TGTGCCAGCAGTTTCCCAGACAGCCGCTCTGGAAACACCATATATTTT. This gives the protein CASSFPDSRSGNTIYF.

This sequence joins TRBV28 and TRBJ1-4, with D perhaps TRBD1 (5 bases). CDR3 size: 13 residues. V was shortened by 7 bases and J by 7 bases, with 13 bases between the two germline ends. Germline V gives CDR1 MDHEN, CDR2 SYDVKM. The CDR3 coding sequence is TGTGCCAGCACCCCTGGGGGGACTGAAAAACTGTTTTTT. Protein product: CASTPGGTEKLFF.

The CDR3 spells CATSDRSLEPYNEQFF. The CDR3, as DNA: TGTGCCACCAGTGATCGGAGTTTGGAGCCCTACAATGAGCAGTTCTTC. The rearrangement uses TRBV24-1 and TRBJ2-1; D remains unclear. Trimming pared 3 bases from V and 2 bases from J, leaving 13 bases between. The germline CDR1 and CDR2 sequences are KGHDR and SFDVKD. This CDR3 has 16 amino acids.

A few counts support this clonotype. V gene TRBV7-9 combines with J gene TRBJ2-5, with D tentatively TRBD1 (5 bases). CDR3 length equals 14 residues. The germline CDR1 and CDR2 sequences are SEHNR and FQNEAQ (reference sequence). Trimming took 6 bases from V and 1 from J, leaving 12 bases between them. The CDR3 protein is CASRRQGPQETQYF. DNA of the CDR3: TGTGCCAGCAGGCGTCAGGGTCCCCAAGAGACCCAGTACTTC.

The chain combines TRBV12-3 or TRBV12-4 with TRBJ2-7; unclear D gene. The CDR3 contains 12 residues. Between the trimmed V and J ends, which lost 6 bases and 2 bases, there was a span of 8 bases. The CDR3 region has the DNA TGTGCCAGCAGCCTCGGAACCTACGAGCAGTACTTC. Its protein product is CASSLGTYEQYF.

The CDR3 loop reads CASSYDRPYNEQFF. The CDR3, as DNA: TGTGCCAGCAGCTACGACAGGCCATACAATGAGCAGTTCTTC. This chain connects TRBV11-3 to TRBJ2-1; D is perhaps TRBD1 (6 bases). Germline CDR1 and CDR2: SGHNT and YENEEA. This CDR3 has 14 residues. V lost 4 bases to trimming and J lost 4 bases, with 11 bases between them.

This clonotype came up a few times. The CDR3: CASRLAGGTTDTQYF. The CDR3 DNA reads TGTGCCAGCAGGCTAGCGGGAGGCACCACAGATACGCAGTATTTT. This chain uses TRBV6-2 or TRBV6-3 with TRBJ2-3; 11 nucleotides line up with TRBD2. After removal of 6 bases from V and 2 bases from J, the junction contained 4 bases not matched to a gene. Germline V gives CDR1 MNHEY, CDR2 SVGEGT. The CDR3 length is 15 residues.

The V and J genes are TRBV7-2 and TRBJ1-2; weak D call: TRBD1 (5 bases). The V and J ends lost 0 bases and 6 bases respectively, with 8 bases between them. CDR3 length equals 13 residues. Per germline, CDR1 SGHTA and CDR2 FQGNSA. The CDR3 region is CASSLATGDGYTF. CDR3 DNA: TGTGCCAGCAGCTTAGCAACAGGCGATGGCTACACCTTC.

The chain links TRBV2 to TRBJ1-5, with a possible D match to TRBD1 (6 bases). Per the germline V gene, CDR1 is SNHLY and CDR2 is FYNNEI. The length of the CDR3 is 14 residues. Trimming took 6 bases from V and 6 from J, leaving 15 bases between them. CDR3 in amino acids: CASRTGISAQPQHF. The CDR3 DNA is TGTGCCAGCAGAACAGGGATTTCTGCTCAGCCCCAGCATTTT. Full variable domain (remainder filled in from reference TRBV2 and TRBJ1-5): EPEVTQTPSHQVTQMGQEVILRCVPISNHLYFYWYRQILGQKVEFLVSFYNNEISEKSEIFDDQFSVERPDGSNFTLKIRSTKLEDSAMYFCASRTGISAQPQHFGDGTRLSIL.

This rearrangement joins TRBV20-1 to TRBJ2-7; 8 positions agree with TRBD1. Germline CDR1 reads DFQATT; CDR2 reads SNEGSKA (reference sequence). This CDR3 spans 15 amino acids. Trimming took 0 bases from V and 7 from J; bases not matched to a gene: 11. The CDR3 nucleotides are TGCAGTGCTAGAGATCGGGCAGGGGGCGTAAGGGAGCAGTACTTC. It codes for CSARDRAGGVREQYF.

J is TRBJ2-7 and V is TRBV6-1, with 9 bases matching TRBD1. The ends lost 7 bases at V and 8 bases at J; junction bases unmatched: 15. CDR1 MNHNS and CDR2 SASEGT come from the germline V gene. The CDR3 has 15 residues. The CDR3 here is CASTKRGQGILQQYF. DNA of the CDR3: TGTGCCAGCACTAAAAGGGGACAGGGTATCCTTCAGCAGTACTTC.

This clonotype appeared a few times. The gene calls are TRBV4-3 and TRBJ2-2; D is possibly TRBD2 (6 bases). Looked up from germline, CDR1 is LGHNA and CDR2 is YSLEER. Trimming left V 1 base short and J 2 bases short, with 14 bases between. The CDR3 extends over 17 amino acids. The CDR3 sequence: CASSQARDSVNTGELFF. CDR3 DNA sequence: TGCGCCAGCAGCCAAGCCCGGGACTCAGTAAACACCGGGGAGCTGTTTTTT.

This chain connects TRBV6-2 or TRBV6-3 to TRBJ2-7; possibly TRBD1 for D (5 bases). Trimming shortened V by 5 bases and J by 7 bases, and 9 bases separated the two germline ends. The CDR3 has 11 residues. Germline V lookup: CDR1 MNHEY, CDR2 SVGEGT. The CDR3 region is CASSQGQEQYF. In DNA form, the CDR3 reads TGTGCCAGCAGTCAGGGCCAGGAGCAGTACTTC.

The CDR3, as DNA: TGTGCCAGCAGTCCTATGGATGCTCAGCCCCAGCATTTT. Amino acids: CASSPMDAQPQHF. The genes are TRBV27 and TRBJ1-5; D not certain. This CDR3 has 13 amino acids. Deletions cut 5 bases from V and 6 bases from J, with 11 bases between. The germline V gene has CDR1 MNHEY and CDR2 SMNVEV (reference sequence).

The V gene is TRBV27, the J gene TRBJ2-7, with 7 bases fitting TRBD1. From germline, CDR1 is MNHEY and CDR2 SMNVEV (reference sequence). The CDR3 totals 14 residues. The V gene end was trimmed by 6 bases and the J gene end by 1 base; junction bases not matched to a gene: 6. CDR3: CASSLDRWSYEQYF. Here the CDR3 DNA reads TGTGCCAGCAGCTTGGACAGGTGGTCCTACGAGCAGTACTTC.

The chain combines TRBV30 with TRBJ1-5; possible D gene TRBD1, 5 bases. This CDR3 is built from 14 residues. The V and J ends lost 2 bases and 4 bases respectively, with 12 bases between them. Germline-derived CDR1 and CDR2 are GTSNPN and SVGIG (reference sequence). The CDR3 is CAWSWGGENQPQHF. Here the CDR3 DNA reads TGTGCCTGGAGTTGGGGGGGGGAGAATCAGCCCCAGCATTTT.